The 21 T cell receptor beta chains presented below share a single source sample, sequenced in a study of T cell responses to AZD1222 COVID-19 vaccine. Produced via immunoSEQ multiplex PCR; TCRdb's table is partial and in-frame only. The table has some 120,000 clones, more than 75% seen once; the top ten hold less than 11%. The material sequenced was peripheral blood, taken on day 0 of AZD1222 vaccination. The receptors stem from an adult in good health.

The V call is TRBV2, the J call TRBJ1-1; D might be TRBD1 (5 bases). Trimming pared 3 bases from V and 6 bases from J, leaving 17 bases between. Germline V gives CDR1 SNHLY, CDR2 FYNNEI. The CDR3 has 15 amino acids. This CDR3 reads CASSDFDSSTAEAFF. The CDR3, as DNA: TGTGCCAGCAGTGATTTTGACAGTTCGACGGCTGAAGCTTTCTTT.

CDR3 nucleotide sequence: TGCGCCAGCAGCCAAGAAACGTCTAGCGTCTCCTACGAGCAGTACTTC. Amino acids: CASSQETSSVSYEQYF. The chain joins TRBV4-3 to TRBJ2-7, with a tentative D call TRBD2 (6 bases). The V gene's germline CDR1 is LGHNA and CDR2 YSLEER. Trimming cost V 0 bases and J 0 bases, with 12 bases left between them. This CDR3 spans 16 amino acids.

The chain recombines TRBV19 with TRBJ2-2; D perhaps matches TRBD2 (6 bases). Germline CDR1 and CDR2: LNHDA and SQIVND (reference sequence). V gave up 0 bases and J gave up 1 base, with 15 bases separating them. CDR3 length: 18 residues. The CDR3 is CASSIDFPGLLNTGELFF. CDR3 nucleotide sequence: TGTGCCAGTAGTATAGATTTTCCGGGACTGCTGAACACCGGGGAGCTGTTTTTT.

The genes are TRBV2 and TRBJ1-6; maybe TRBD1 (5 bases). The CDR3 consists of 16 residues. CDR1 is SNHLY and CDR2 is FYNNEI in the germline V gene. Trimming took 6 bases from V and 6 from J, leaving 18 bases between them. CDR3 sequence: CASRPPGGTGNSPLHF. As DNA, the CDR3 is TGTGCCAGCAGGCCACCGGGGGGGACGGGTAATTCACCCCTCCACTTT.

This chain joins TRBV11-2 and TRBJ1-1, with 7 bases matching TRBD1. The length of the CDR3 is 14 residues. V gave up 3 bases and J gave up 2 bases; unmatched junction bases: 3. CDR1 SGHAT and CDR2 FQNNGV come from the germline V gene. The CDR3 DNA sequence: TGTGCCAGCAGCTTGGGACAGTCTAACACTGAAGCTTTCTTT. Protein: CASSLGQSNTEAFF.

This clone has just one count. The rearrangement links TRBV27 to TRBJ1-6; possible D gene TRBD1, 5 bases. Between the trimmed V and J ends, which lost 4 bases and 9 bases, there was a span of 13 bases. Germline V gene sequence: CDR1 MNHEY, CDR2 SMNVEV (reference sequence). The CDR3 contains 14 residues. The CDR3: CASSSQGGGSPLHF. Here the CDR3 DNA reads TGTGCCAGCAGTTCGCAGGGTGGGGGTTCACCCCTCCACTTT.

The chain recombines TRBV30 with TRBJ2-5; the D gene is possibly TRBD2 (5 bases). V was cut by 1 base and J by 0 bases, with 9 bases left in between. Germline V gene lookup returns CDR1 GTSNPN and CDR2 SVGIG (reference sequence). The CDR3 has 14 residues. CDR3 DNA: TGTGCCTGGAGTGGTACTAGGTACCAAGAGACCCAGTACTTC. Translated: CAWSGTRYQETQYF.

As concerns this clone: Other nucleotide sequences in the sample specify the same CDR3. The genes are TRBV7-2 and TRBJ2-2, with D unresolved. From germline, CDR1 is SGHTA and CDR2 FQGNSA. The ends were cut back, 1 base at V and 2 bases at J, with 8 bases in the middle. The CDR3 covers 15 residues. CDR3 DNA: TGTGCCAGCAGCTTAGGTCCTCTTAACACCGGGGAGCTGTTTTTT. It yields the protein CASSLGPLNTGELFF.

This clone turned up a few times. The chain links TRBV28 to TRBJ1-2, with TRBD1 matching over 7 bases. The CDR3 has 15 residues. Germline V gene sequence: CDR1 MDHEN, CDR2 SYDVKM. The J segment lost 2 bases and the V segment lost 5 bases, leaving 8 bases of the junction unmatched. CDR3 residues: CASSQGGQFNYGYTF. For the CDR3, the DNA is TGTGCCAGCAGTCAAGGGGGACAGTTCAACTATGGCTACACCTTC.

The chain employs TRBV4-2 and TRBJ2-3; D gene uncertain. This CDR3 is 13 amino acids long. The germline gives CDR1 LGHNA, CDR2 YNFKEQ. The V end was cut by 0 bases, the J end by 6 bases, with 7 bases between. Written as DNA, the CDR3 is TGTGCCAGCAGCCAAGATCAATCGGATACGCAGTATTTT. This encodes CASSQDQSDTQYF.

This chain links TRBV21-1 with TRBJ1-5. TRBV21-1 is shown as a pseudogene. The CDR3 spans 18 residues. DNA of the CDR3: TGTGCCAGGTGGTCTTCGGGGGGGCAGGGTTTTGGAAATCAGCCCCAGCATTTT. The encoded protein is CARWSSGGQGFGNQPQHF.

This clone was picked up one time. V and J are TRBV4-3 and TRBJ2-1; no clear D gene. CDR3 size: 13 residues. Germline V gene sequence: CDR1 LGHNA, CDR2 YSLEER. Trimming removed 1 base at V and 7 bases at J, with 8 bases between. CDR3 bases: TGCGCCAGCAGCCAAGTCTTTGGGAATGAGCAGTTCTTC. This encodes CASSQVFGNEQFF.

The V and J genes are TRBV6-2 or TRBV6-3 and TRBJ2-7; 8 positions agree with TRBD1. V shed 5 bases and J 5 bases; nucleotides not matched to a gene: 8. CDR1 and CDR2 from the germline V gene are MNHEY and SVGEGT. The CDR3 extends over 14 amino acids. CDR3 protein: CASSKDRERDEQYF. CDR3 nucleotides: TGTGCCAGCAGTAAGGACAGGGAAAGGGACGAGCAGTACTTC.

The chain employs TRBV30 and TRBJ1-3; D not resolved. Germline CDR1 reads GTSNPN; CDR2 reads SVGIG (reference sequence). The V end lost 0 bases, the J end lost 1 base, and 4 bases lay between the germline ends. The CDR3 spans 13 residues. The CDR3 DNA follows: TGTGCCTGGAGTGTGAATTCTGGAAACACCATATATTTT. Protein: CAWSVNSGNTIYF.

This clone was found once. The chain recombines TRBV7-8 with TRBJ1-3; no firm D call. V dropped 4 bases and J dropped 0 bases, with 16 bases sitting between them. The CDR3 extends over 17 amino acids. Germline V lookup: CDR1 SGHVS, CDR2 FQNEAQ. In DNA form, the CDR3 reads TGTGCCAGCAGCTCATTACGGGCTGGTTACTCTGGAAACACCATATATTTT. As protein: CASSSLRAGYSGNTIYF.

The V gene is TRBV5-1, the J gene TRBJ1-1, with D unresolved. There are 13 residues in the CDR3. Germline V lookup: CDR1 SGHRS, CDR2 YFSETQ. The V end lost 4 bases, the J end lost 6 bases, and 13 bases lay between the germline ends. Written as DNA, the CDR3 is TGCGCCAGCAGCCAGGCTCCGGGTTCTGAAGCTTTCTTT. This encodes CASSQAPGSEAFF.

This chain uses TRBV6-5 with TRBJ2-1; D call uncertain. Trimming removed 0 bases from V and 2 bases from J, with 8 bases in between. Germline V gene data show CDR1 as MNHEY and CDR2 as SVGAGI. This CDR3 contains 15 residues. The CDR3 DNA sequence: TGTGCCAGCAGTTACTCGCGGACCCCCTACAATGAGCAGTTCTTC. Translating it yields CASSYSRTPYNEQFF.

The chain employs TRBV6-5 and TRBJ2-5; tentatively, D is TRBD1 (6 bases). Germline CDR1 and CDR2: MNHEY and SVGAGI. V was trimmed by 1 base and J by 2 bases, leaving 11 bases between them. This CDR3 comprises 15 residues. The CDR3 loop is CASSYLGAPQETQYF. CDR3 sequence (DNA): TGTGCCAGCAGTTACTTGGGGGCACCTCAAGAGACCCAGTACTTC.

The chain carries TRBV18 and TRBJ2-5; D gene ambiguous. Between the trimmed V and J ends, which lost 3 bases and 3 bases, there was a span of 8 bases. Germline V gene sequence: CDR1 KGHSH, CDR2 LQKENI. This CDR3 comprises 13 residues. CDR3 coding DNA: TGTGCCAGCTCACCCCCATGGGAAGAGACCCAGTACTTC. Residues: CASSPPWEETQYF.

V gene TRBV21-1 combines with J gene TRBJ1-2; the table names TRBD1, a call not compared with the DNA. TRBV21-1 is an annotated pseudogene. The CDR3 spans 19 residues. CDR3 sequence: CASSKQGAALPNNIYGYTF. CDR3 DNA sequence: TGTGCCAGCAGCAAACAGGGGGCGGCTCTACCAAATAACATTTATGGCTACACCTTC.

This chain connects TRBV28 to TRBJ1-1; no firm D call. This CDR3 has 15 amino acids. With 4 bases removed from V and 2 bases from J, the gap between germline ends came to 14 bases. Germline values: CDR1 MDHEN, CDR2 SYDVKM. Here the CDR3 DNA reads TGTGCCAGCAGTTCGCCGGCAACCGGAAACACTGAAGCTTTCTTT. Translating it yields CASSSPATGNTEAFF. The whole variable domain, filled in from reference TRBV28 and TRBJ1-1, reads DVKVTQSSRYLVKRTGEKVFLECVQDMDHENMFWYRQDPGLGLRLIYFSYDVKMKEKGDIPEGYSVSREKKERFSLILESASTNQTSMYLCASSSPATGNTEAFFGQGTRLTVV.